Presented here are 11 T cell receptor beta chains from one specimen sequenced in a study of blood T cell repertoires in COVID-19. Here immunoSEQ multiplex PCR was the method, and the copy in TCRdb shows in-frame clones only, minus some. The data show about 220,000 clones, 65% to 85% seen once. The source material was PBMCs or T cells enriched from blood (not recorded which). The receptors come from a woman aged 55-70 years who had recovered from COVID-19.

The CDR3 DNA reads as TGTGCCAGCAGCTTACAGGGAAGGGATGAAAAACTGTTTTTT. It is translated as CASSLQGRDEKLFF. The genes are TRBV5-4 and TRBJ1-4, with D perhaps TRBD1 (6 bases). The V end was cut by 2 bases, the J end by 6 bases, with 11 bases between. This CDR3 region has 14 residues. Germline loops: CDR1 SGHNT, CDR2 YYREEE (reference sequence).

This sequence joins TRBV19 and TRBJ1-3; 7 positions agree with TRBD1. The trim removed 3 bases at V and 3 bases at J, leaving 8 bases unmatched. The CDR3 contains 16 residues. CDR1 LNHDA and CDR2 SQIVND come from the germline V gene (reference sequence). CDR3 loop: CASSIADRDLGNTIYF. The CDR3 region has the DNA TGTGCCAGTAGTATCGCTGACAGGGACCTTGGAAACACCATATATTTT. Filled out from reference TRBV19 and TRBJ1-3, the complete variable domain reads DGGITQSPKYLFRKEGQNVTLSCEQNLNHDAMYWYRQDPGQGLRLIYYSQIVNDFQKGDIAEGYSVSREKKESFPLTVTSAQKNPTAFYLCASSIADRDLGNTIYFGEGSWLTVV.

The chain employs TRBV12-3 or TRBV12-4 and TRBJ1-1, with a weak D call TRBD1 (5 bases). Trimming cost V 3 bases and J 1 base, with 6 bases left between them. The CDR3 spans 13 residues. CDR3 protein: CASSFGANTEAFF. In nucleotides, the CDR3 is TGTGCCAGCAGTTTTGGGGCGAACACTGAAGCTTTCTTT.

The chain employs TRBV5-1 and TRBJ2-1; TRBD2 matches 7 bases. CDR3 length: 16 residues. Germline CDR1 SGHRS, CDR2 YFSETQ. The ends lost 4 bases at V and 8 bases at J; junction bases unmatched: 15. The CDR3 sequence: CASSLEGRLAVYEQFF. The CDR3 DNA is TGCGCCAGCAGCCTGGAGGGAAGGCTAGCGGTATATGAGCAGTTCTTC.

The rearrangement links TRBV5-1 to TRBJ1-5; possibly TRBD1 for D (5 bases). The CDR3 is made up of 15 amino acids. V lost 2 bases and J lost 4, with 13 bases in between. The germline V gene encodes CDR1 SGHRS and CDR2 YFSETQ. The CDR3 sequence: CASSFLPGRNQPQHF. CDR3 in DNA: TGCGCCAGCAGCTTCCTTCCAGGGAGGAATCAGCCCCAGCATTTT.

With respect to this clone: Different DNA sequences within this sample yield the same CDR3. The gene calls are TRBV3-1 (or the pseudogene TRBV3-2) and TRBJ2-6; D remains unclear. The CDR3 loop spans 14 amino acids. The germline gives CDR1 LGHDT, CDR2 YNNKEL (reference sequence). The germline V and J ends were trimmed by 4 bases and 0 bases, with 4 bases remaining between them. Here the CDR3 reads CASSPSSGANVLTF. DNA of the CDR3: TGTGCCAGCAGCCCCAGCTCTGGGGCCAACGTCCTGACTTTC.

This clone was recorded many times. V gene TRBV30 combines with J gene TRBJ1-1, with 7 bases that match TRBD1. Per germline, CDR1 GTSNPN and CDR2 SVGIG (reference sequence). V gave up 6 bases and J gave up 5 bases; unmatched junction bases: 9. The CDR3 runs to 13 residues. Here the CDR3 reads CACTLSGGTEAFF. The CDR3 DNA sequence: TGTGCCTGCACCCTATCAGGGGGGACTGAAGCTTTCTTT.

The V and J genes are TRBV6-5 and TRBJ1-1; TRBD1 is a possible D gene (5 bases). This CDR3 has 15 residues. V was pared by 7 bases and J by 1 base, with 16 bases between. Germline assignment: CDR1 MNHEY and CDR2 SVGAGI. The CDR3 DNA reads as TGTGCCAGCACTCCCAGGGAGGCAGGGAACACTGAAGCTTTCTTT. Its translation is CASTPREAGNTEAFF.

This clone was found once. In the same sample, other DNA sequences code for this CDR3. The chain is built from TRBV7-2 and TRBJ2-3, with 12 bases lining up with TRBD2. The CDR3 covers 16 residues. Germline loops: CDR1 SGHTA, CDR2 FQGNSA. Germline trimming cut 4 bases from V and 2 bases from J; bases unmatched to any gene: 4. The CDR3 reads CASSSGLAGFTDTQYF. The CDR3 DNA reads TGTGCCAGCAGCTCAGGACTAGCGGGGTTCACAGATACGCAGTATTTT.

This chain joins TRBV7-2 and TRBJ1-5, with 10 bases matching TRBD1. The junction had 2 bases not matched to a gene; V was cut back by 5 bases and J by 7 bases. The germline V gene has CDR1 SGHTA and CDR2 FQGNSA. This CDR3 is built from 13 residues. CDR3 region: CASSRTGGQPQHF. In DNA form, the CDR3 reads TGTGCCAGCAGCCGGACAGGGGGGCAGCCCCAGCATTTT.

J is TRBJ2-1 and V is TRBV5-5; no firm D call. Germline V gene sequence: CDR1 SGHKS, CDR2 YYEKEE (reference sequence). V lost 5 bases and J 0 bases, leaving 9 bases between the germline ends. The CDR3 has 14 residues. Here the CDR3 reads CASSFSSSYNEQFF. The CDR3 DNA reads TGTGCCAGCAGTTTCTCCAGCTCCTACAATGAGCAGTTCTTC.